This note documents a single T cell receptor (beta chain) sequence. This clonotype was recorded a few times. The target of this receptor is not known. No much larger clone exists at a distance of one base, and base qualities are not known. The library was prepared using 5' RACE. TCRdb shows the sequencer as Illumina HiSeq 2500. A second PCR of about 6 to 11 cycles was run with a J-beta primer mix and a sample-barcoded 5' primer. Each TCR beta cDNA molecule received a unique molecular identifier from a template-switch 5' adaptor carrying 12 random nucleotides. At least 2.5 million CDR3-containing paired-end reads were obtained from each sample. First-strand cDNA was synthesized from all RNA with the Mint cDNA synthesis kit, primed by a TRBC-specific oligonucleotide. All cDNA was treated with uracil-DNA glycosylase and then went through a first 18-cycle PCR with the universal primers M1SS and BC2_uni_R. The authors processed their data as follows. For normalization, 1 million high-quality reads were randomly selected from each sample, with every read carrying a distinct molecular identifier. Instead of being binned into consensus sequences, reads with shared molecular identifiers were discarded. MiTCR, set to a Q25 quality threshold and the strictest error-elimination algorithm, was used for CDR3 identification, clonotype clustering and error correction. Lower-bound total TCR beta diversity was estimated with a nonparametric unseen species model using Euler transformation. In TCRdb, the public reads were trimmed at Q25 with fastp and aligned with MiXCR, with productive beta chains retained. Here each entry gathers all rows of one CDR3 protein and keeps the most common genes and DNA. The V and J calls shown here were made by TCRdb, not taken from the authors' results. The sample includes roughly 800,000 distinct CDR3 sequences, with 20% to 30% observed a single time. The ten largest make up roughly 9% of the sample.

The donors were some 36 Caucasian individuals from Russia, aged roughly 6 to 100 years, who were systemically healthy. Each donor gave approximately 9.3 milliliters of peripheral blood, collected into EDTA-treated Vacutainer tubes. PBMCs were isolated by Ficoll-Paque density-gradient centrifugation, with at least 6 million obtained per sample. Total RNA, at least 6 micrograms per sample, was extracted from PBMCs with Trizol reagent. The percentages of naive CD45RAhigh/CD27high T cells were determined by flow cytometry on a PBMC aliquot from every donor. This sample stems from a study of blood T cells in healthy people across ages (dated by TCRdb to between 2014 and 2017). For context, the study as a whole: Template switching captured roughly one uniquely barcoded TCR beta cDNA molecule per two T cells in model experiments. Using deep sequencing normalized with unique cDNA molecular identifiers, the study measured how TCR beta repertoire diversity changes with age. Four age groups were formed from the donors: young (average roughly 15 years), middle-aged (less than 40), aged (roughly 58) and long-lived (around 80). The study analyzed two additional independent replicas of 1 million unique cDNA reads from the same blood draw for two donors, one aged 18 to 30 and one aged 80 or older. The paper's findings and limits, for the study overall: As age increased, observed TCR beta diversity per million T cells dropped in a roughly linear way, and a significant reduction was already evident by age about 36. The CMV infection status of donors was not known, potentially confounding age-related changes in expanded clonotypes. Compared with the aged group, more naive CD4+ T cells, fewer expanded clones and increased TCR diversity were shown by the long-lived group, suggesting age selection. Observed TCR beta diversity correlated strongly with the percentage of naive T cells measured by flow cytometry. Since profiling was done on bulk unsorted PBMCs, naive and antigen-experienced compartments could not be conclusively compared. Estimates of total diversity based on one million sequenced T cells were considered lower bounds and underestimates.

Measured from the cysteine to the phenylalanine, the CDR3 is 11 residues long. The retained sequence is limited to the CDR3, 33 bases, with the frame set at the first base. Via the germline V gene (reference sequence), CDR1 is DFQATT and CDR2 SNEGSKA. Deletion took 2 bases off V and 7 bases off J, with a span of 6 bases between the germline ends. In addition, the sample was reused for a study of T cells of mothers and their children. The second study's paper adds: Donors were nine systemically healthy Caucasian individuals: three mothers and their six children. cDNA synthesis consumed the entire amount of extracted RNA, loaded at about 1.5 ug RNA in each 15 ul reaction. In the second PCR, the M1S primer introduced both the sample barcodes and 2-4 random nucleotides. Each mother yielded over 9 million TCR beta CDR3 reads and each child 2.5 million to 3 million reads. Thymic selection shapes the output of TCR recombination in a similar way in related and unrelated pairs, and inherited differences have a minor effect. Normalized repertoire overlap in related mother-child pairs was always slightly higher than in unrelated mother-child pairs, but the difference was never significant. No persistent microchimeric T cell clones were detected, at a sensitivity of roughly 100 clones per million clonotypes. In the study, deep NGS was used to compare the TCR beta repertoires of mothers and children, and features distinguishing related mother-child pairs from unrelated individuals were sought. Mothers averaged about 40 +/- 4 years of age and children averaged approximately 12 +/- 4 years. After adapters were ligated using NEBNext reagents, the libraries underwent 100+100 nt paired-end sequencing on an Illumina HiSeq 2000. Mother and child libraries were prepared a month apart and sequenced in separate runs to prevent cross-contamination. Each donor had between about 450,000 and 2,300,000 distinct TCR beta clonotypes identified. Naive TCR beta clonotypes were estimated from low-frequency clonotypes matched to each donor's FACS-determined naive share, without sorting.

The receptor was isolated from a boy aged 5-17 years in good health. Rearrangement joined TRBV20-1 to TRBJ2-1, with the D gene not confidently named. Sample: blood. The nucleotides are TGCAGTGCTAGAAACCTGAATGAGCAGTTCTTC. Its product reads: CSARNLNEQFF.